This T cell receptor beta chain was sequenced in a study of long-term antiretroviral therapy in people with HIV. Regarding this clone: The antigen is not known.

No donor had fewer than one pre-ART PBMC sample or fewer than two post-ART PBMC samples. With survey level as its setting, the immunoSEQ assay was v3.0. This table comes from immunoSEQ multiplex PCR, and its TCRdb copy is limited to in-frame clones, with some not included. The sample holds over 25,000 clones, around four fifths seen once. Study-wide results and caveats: Samples were collected from about 2003 to 2018 under possibly less effective ART regimens.

The CDR3 extends over 19 amino acids. Germline V gene data show CDR1 as SEHNR and CDR2 as FQNEAQ (reference sequence). V was clipped by 5 bases and J by 1 base; unmatched bases: 14. This specimen consisted of unsorted PBMCs, obtained 0.8 years before starting antiretroviral therapy. The TCR was taken from a man aged 18 to 30 with HIV. The chain employs TRBV7-9 and TRBJ1-2, with 12 bases identical to TRBD1. The CDR3 region is CASSIETPGQGADNYGYTF. CDR3 coding DNA: TGTGCCAGCAGCATTGAGACTCCGGGACAGGGGGCAGATAACTATGGCTACACCTTC.